A few counts support the clone carrying this TCR beta chain. Generated by immunoSEQ multiplex PCR, the TCRdb table keeps only in-frame clones and is missing some. The sample records 50,000 to 70,000 clones, 70% being singletons. Germline-derived CDR1 and CDR2 are SGHAT and FQNNGV. The length of the CDR3 is 16 residues. The ends were cut back, 0 bases at V and 4 bases at J, with 13 bases in the middle. This entry is derived from a study of T cell clones after liver transplantation. The gene calls are TRBV11-2 and TRBJ1-5; tentative D call: TRBD1 (5 bases). Sequenced material: CD4+ T cells from blood, taken at the approximately 15-month timepoint. The sequence derives from a human patient who received a liver transplant. These T cells may partly come from the graft donor. This chain's CDR3 is CASSLDFAAGNQPQHF. CDR3 nucleotides: TGTGCCAGCAGCTTAGATTTCGCGGCAGGGAATCAGCCCCAGCATTTT.